The 28 T cell receptor beta chains reported below all come from one sample, sequenced in a study of cytomegalovirus exposure and HLA in healthy donors. Researchers ran the PCR with 60 Vbeta and 13 Jbeta primers. Sequenced by immunoSEQ multiplex PCR; TCRdb stores in-frame clones only, minus some. The sample shows 100,000 to 150,000 clones, about four fifths of them seen only once. The specimen was PBMCs. The origin of the receptors is a woman between 18 and 29 years old in good health and CMV-seronegative.

The chain recombines TRBV5-1 with TRBJ2-3; 8 bases agree with TRBD2. Germline V gene data show CDR1 as SGHRS and CDR2 as YFSETQ. There are 16 residues in the CDR3. V lost 1 base and J lost 3; bases outside the gene matches: 7. The chain's CDR3 is CASSLWSGRKTDTQYF. The DNA for the CDR3 is TGCGCCAGCAGCTTGTGGAGCGGGAGAAAAACAGATACGCAGTATTTT.

The rearrangement uses TRBV11-3 and TRBJ2-1, with D possibly TRBD2 on 6 matching bases. Per germline, CDR1 SGHNT and CDR2 YENEEA. V was cut by 4 bases and J by 5 bases, with 12 bases left in between. The CDR3 covers 14 residues. CDR3 protein: CASSSGDFDNEQFF. The CDR3 DNA is TGTGCCAGCAGCTCGGGGGACTTCGACAATGAGCAGTTCTTC.

A remark on this clone: One end of the junction varies from germline; a read error may be responsible. The same CDR3 can be traced to other DNA sequences in this sample. V is TRBV9 and J is TRBJ1-1; no clear D gene. CDR1 and CDR2 from the germline V gene are SGDLS and YYNGEE. The CDR3 spans 13 residues. The CDR3 DNA reads as TGTGCCAGCAGCCCCCCCTCGAACACCGAAGCTTTCTTT. As protein: CASSPPSNTEAFF.

V and J are TRBV27 and TRBJ1-4, with TRBD1 matching 9 bases. CDR1 and CDR2 from the germline V gene are MNHEY and SMNVEV (reference sequence). The junction had 8 bases not matched to a gene; V was cut back by 1 base and J by 2 bases. The CDR3 extends over 18 amino acids. The CDR3: CASSLLGTGLLTNEKLFF. The DNA of the CDR3 is TGTGCCAGCAGTTTATTAGGGACAGGGTTATTGACTAATGAAAAACTGTTTTTT.

Concerning this clone itself: The CDR3 end shows no conserved phenylalanine or tryptophan, and so a read error is likely. The V gene is TRBV5-6, the J gene TRBJ2-7, with 8 bases lining up with TRBD2. This CDR3 has 17 residues. V was clipped by 4 bases and J by 2 bases; unmatched bases: 14. The germline V gene has CDR1 SGHDT and CDR2 YYEEEE. CDR3 region: CASSVWLGSGEAYEQYL. CDR3 sequence (DNA): TGTGCCAGCAGCGTCTGGTTGGGTAGCGGGGAAGCCTACGAGCAGTACCTC.

This clone showed up just once. The J gene is TRBJ1-2, the V gene TRBV5-1, with a tentative D call TRBD1 (6 bases). The CDR3 runs 16 residues. Between the trimmed V and J ends, which lost 7 bases and 4 bases, there was a span of 23 bases. CDR1 is SGHRS and CDR2 is YFSETQ in the germline V gene. CDR3: CASGTNTMTGAYGYTF. The CDR3 nucleotides read TGCGCCAGCGGGACTAACACCATGACAGGTGCCTATGGCTACACCTTC.

V gene TRBV6-1 combines with J gene TRBJ2-1, with TRBD2 matching over 11 bases. Germline assignment: CDR1 MNHNS and CDR2 SASEGT. The CDR3 spans 16 residues. J was trimmed by 4 bases and V by 4 bases; bases with no gene match: 6. This CDR3 is CASSGKTSGTYNEQFF. CDR3 sequence (DNA): TGTGCCAGCAGTGGAAAGACTAGCGGGACGTACAATGAGCAGTTCTTC.

Only a few counts were recorded for this clone. The rearrangement links TRBV6-5 to TRBJ1-3; D unresolved. V lost 2 bases, J lost 3 bases, and 5 bases lay in between. The germline CDR1 and CDR2 sequences are MNHEY and SVGAGI. The CDR3 has 13 residues. The DNA of the CDR3 is TGTGCCAGCAGTTACGACAATGGAAACACCATATATTTT. This codes for CASSYDNGNTIYF.

The V gene is TRBV28, the J gene TRBJ2-3; 16 nucleotides agree with TRBD2. CDR3 length: 18 residues. Trimming at V came to 1 base and at J to 2 bases, leaving 3 bases not matched to a gene. The germline gives CDR1 MDHEN, CDR2 SYDVKM. The CDR3 region is CASSLLGTSGRATDTQYF. The CDR3 DNA is TGTGCCAGCAGTTTATTGGGGACTAGCGGGAGGGCCACAGATACGCAGTATTTT.

The rearrangement uses TRBV5-1 and TRBJ2-5; the D gene is possibly TRBD2 (7 bases). Trimming stripped 4 bases from V and 7 bases from J, with 14 bases between. Germline CDR1 is SGHRS and CDR2 is YFSETQ. The CDR3 is 13 residues long. CDR3 in amino acids: CASSTEGGWTQYF. CDR3 nucleotides: TGCGCCAGCAGCACAGAGGGGGGGTGGACCCAGTACTTC.

V is TRBV7-2 and J is TRBJ1-5, with D uncertain. Germline-derived CDR1 and CDR2 are SGHTA and FQGNSA. This CDR3 spans 13 amino acids. Trimming removed 3 bases at V and 5 bases at J, with 8 bases between. The chain's CDR3 is CASSFKAYQPQHF. In nucleotides, the CDR3 is TGTGCCAGCAGCTTTAAAGCATATCAGCCCCAGCATTTT.

The rearrangement uses TRBV2 and TRBJ2-1; D is unclear. The CDR3 totals 14 residues. V lost 3 bases and J 0 bases, leaving 6 bases between the germline ends. The germline V gene encodes CDR1 SNHLY and CDR2 FYNNEI. The CDR3 sequence: CASSDVSSYNEQFF. The CDR3 bases are TGTGCCAGCAGTGACGTGAGCTCCTACAATGAGCAGTTCTTC.

In this sample, this clone turned up once. J is TRBJ1-2 and V is TRBV20-1; D ambiguous. This CDR3 contains 9 residues. Trimming took off 8 bases at V and 5 bases at J, with 6 bases between the two ends. Germline CDR1 reads DFQATT; CDR2 reads SNEGSKA (reference sequence). For the CDR3, the DNA is TGCAGTACAAAATATGGCTACACCTTC. Protein sequence: CSTKYGYTF.

The rearrangement links TRBV2 to TRBJ2-1; possibly TRBD2 for D (6 bases). CDR1 SNHLY and CDR2 FYNNEI come from the germline V gene. V lost 3 bases to trimming and J lost 7 bases, with 13 bases between them. This CDR3 is 14 amino acids long. DNA of the CDR3: TGTGCCAGCAGTGACCAGCGCCGGGGGAATGAGCAGTTCTTC. Residues: CASSDQRRGNEQFF. Filled out from reference TRBV2 and TRBJ2-1, the complete variable domain reads EPEVTQTPSHQVTQMGQEVILRCVPISNHLYFYWYRQILGQKVEFLVSFYNNEISEKSEIFDDQFSVERPDGSNFTLKIRSTKLEDSAMYFCASSDQRRGNEQFFGPGTRLTVL.

V and J are TRBV7-9 and TRBJ1-2; D is unresolved. This CDR3 region has 14 residues. The germline CDR1 and CDR2 sequences are SEHNR and FQNEAQ (reference sequence). V lost 5 bases to trimming and J lost 6 bases, with 16 bases between them. Here the CDR3 reads CASSLDSLENGYTF. The CDR3 DNA reads as TGTGCCAGCAGCCTCGACTCACTTGAGAATGGCTACACCTTC.

This chain uses TRBV11-2 with TRBJ2-2; a possible D gene is TRBD2 (5 bases). The CDR3 loop spans 18 amino acids. Germline values: CDR1 SGHAT, CDR2 FQNNGV. Trimming pared 5 bases from V and 2 bases from J, leaving 21 bases between. CDR3 coding DNA: TGTGCCAGCAGCCCGCCGAGGCTCGGACTGACTAACACCGGGGAGCTGTTTTTT. Encoded protein: CASSPPRLGLTNTGELFF. The whole variable domain, remainder taken from reference TRBV11-2 and TRBJ2-2, is EAGVAQSPRYKIIEKRQSVAFWCNPISGHATLYWYQQILGQGPKLLIQFQNNGVVDDSQLPKDRFSAERLKGVDSTLKIQPAKLEDSAVYLCASSPPRLGLTNTGELFFGEGSRLTVL.

This rearrangement joins TRBV7-2 to TRBJ1-2; perhaps TRBD1 as D (6 bases). V was clipped by 4 bases and J by 8 bases, with 20 bases between them. The CDR3 is made up of 15 amino acids. CDR1 and CDR2 (germline): SGHTA, FQGNSA. Written as DNA, the CDR3 is TGTGCCAGCAGCTCCGGAAGACGGGGGGCGGAGGGCTACACCTTC. It codes for CASSSGRRGAEGYTF.

The V call is TRBV19, the J call TRBJ2-5; 7 bases match TRBD1. Germline assignment: CDR1 LNHDA and CDR2 SQIVND (reference sequence). The junction had 14 bases not matched to a gene; V was cut back by 5 bases and J by 2 bases. This CDR3 spans 17 amino acids. In DNA, the CDR3 is TGTGCCAGTAGTCGACGCCGGGGAAGGACAGGTCAAGAGACCCAGTACTTC. It translates to CASSRRRGRTGQETQYF.

The V call is TRBV7-9, the J call TRBJ2-5, with D maybe TRBD1 (5 bases). Trimming left V 2 bases short and J 3 bases short, with 10 bases between. Germline CDR1 is SEHNR and CDR2 is FQNEAQ (reference sequence). This CDR3 region has 14 residues. The CDR3 region has the DNA TGTGCCAGCAGCTTACGTGGCAGGGAAGAGACCCAGTACTTC. This sequence encodes CASSLRGREETQYF. Variable domain in full (rest from reference TRBV7-9 and TRBJ2-5): DTGVSQNPRHKITKRGQNVTFRCDPISEHNRLYWYRQTLGQGPEFLTYFQNEAQLEKSRLLSDRFSAERPKGSFSTLEIQRTEQGDSAMYLCASSLRGREETQYFGPGTRLLVL.

The CDR3 sequence: CASSYAGAGYGELFF. DNA of the CDR3: TGTGCCAGCAGCTATGCAGGGGCGGGTTACGGGGAGCTGTTTTTT. The V call is TRBV7-8, the J call TRBJ2-2; perhaps TRBD1 as D (6 bases). Germline assignment: CDR1 SGHVS and CDR2 FQNEAQ. CDR3 length: 15 amino acids. V gave up 4 bases and J gave up 7 bases, with 16 bases separating them.

This clone has just a few counts. This chain uses TRBV5-1 with TRBJ2-7; tentative D call: TRBD1 (7 bases). Germline CDR1 reads SGHRS; CDR2 reads YFSETQ. V was shortened by 0 bases and J by 4 bases, with 11 bases between the two germline ends. The CDR3 extends over 14 amino acids. This CDR3 is CASSLVPGGYEQYF. The CDR3 nucleotides read TGCGCCAGCAGCTTGGTCCCAGGGGGGTACGAGCAGTACTTC.

This clone appeared once. The rearrangement links TRBV5-1 to TRBJ2-3; 9 bases are a match to TRBD2. This CDR3 contains 16 residues. The V segment lost 3 bases and the J segment 7 bases; nucleotides outside the gene matches: 12. Germline V CDR1 and CDR2: SGHRS, YFSETQ. DNA of the CDR3: TGCGCCAGCAGCTCCGTTGGCGGGAGGGCCGTATATACGCAGTATTTT. Its translation: CASSSVGGRAVYTQYF.

This chain uses TRBV4-1 with TRBJ1-4, with TRBD1 matching 8 bases. With V trimmed by 1 base and J by 8 bases, 9 bases remained unmatched. The germline CDR1 and CDR2 sequences are MGHRA and YSYEKL. This CDR3 spans 16 amino acids. CDR3 region: CASSQVGRGLGEKLFF. Here the CDR3 DNA reads TGCGCCAGCAGCCAAGTCGGCAGGGGGCTCGGAGAAAAACTGTTTTTT.

This clone was seen a few times. The junction differs from germline at one of its ends, possibly a read error. The chain uses TRBV12-5 and TRBJ2-6; D may be TRBD1 (5 bases). Germline CDR1 and CDR2: LGHNT and FRNRAP. The CDR3 sequence is 16 residues long. CDR3 region: CASGSLDEEGANGLTF. The CDR3 DNA reads TGTGCTAGTGGTTCCCTCGATGAGGAAGGGGCCAACGGCCTGACTTTC.

This rearrangement joins TRBV5-6 to TRBJ1-5; D is unclear. This CDR3 region has 18 residues. Trimming cost V 9 bases and J 0 bases, with 25 bases left between them. Germline values: CDR1 SGHDT, CDR2 YYEEEE. The CDR3 is CAISPREQSIYSNQPQHF. The CDR3 bases are TGTGCCATCTCTCCCCGGGAACAGTCGATCTATAGCAATCAGCCCCAGCATTTT.

The genes are TRBV7-9 and TRBJ1-1, with TRBD1 as a possible D gene (5 bases). Trimming took off 0 bases at V and 8 bases at J, with 13 bases between the two ends. There are 14 residues in the CDR3. Germline V gene data show CDR1 as SEHNR and CDR2 as FQNEAQ (reference sequence). CDR3 bases: TGTGCCAGCAGCTTAGCGGCCGGGGGAGGGGAAGCTTTCTTT. Amino acid sequence: CASSLAAGGGEAFF.

The chain is built from TRBV6-5 and TRBJ2-7, with 8 bases identical to TRBD2. CDR3 length equals 13 residues. Germline-derived CDR1 and CDR2 are MNHEY and SVGAGI. The V segment lost 7 bases and the J segment 1 base; nucleotides outside the gene matches: 3. Here the CDR3 DNA reads TGTGCCAGCACAGCGGGGGATTCCTACGAGCAGTACTTC. Translation gives CASTAGDSYEQYF.

CDR3 amino acids: CASSGGLATDTQYF. The CDR3 DNA reads TGTGCCAGCAGTGGGGGACTTGCCACAGATACGCAGTATTTT. The V and J genes are TRBV6-1 and TRBJ2-3, with TRBD2 as a possible D gene (6 bases). The CDR3 runs to 14 residues. Trimming cost V 4 bases and J 2 bases, with 10 bases left between them. CDR1 MNHNS and CDR2 SASEGT come from the germline V gene.